These 5 T cell receptor beta chains were sequenced from one sample in a study of T cells in Graves' hyperthyroidism and ophthalmopathy. The CDR3 regions of TCR beta were amplified from RNA transcripts. HTBI primers drove first-round RT-PCR of the TCR CDR3. TCRdb analysed the multiplex PCR reads with MiXCR anew, one entry per CDR3 protein. Of about 98,000 distinct CDR3 sequences listed, about 37% are singletons. The sequenced material came from peripheral blood or thyroid tissue (not recorded which). These receptors all come from a woman younger than 45 with Graves' hyperthyroidism.

The rearrangement uses TRBV9 and TRBJ1-6, with D hard to call. Per the germline V gene, CDR1 is SGDLS and CDR2 is YYNGEE. Trimming stripped 0 bases from V and 13 bases from J, with 2 bases between. This CDR3 spans 10 amino acids. DNA of the CDR3: TGTGCCAGCAGCGTAGAGCCCCTCCACTTT. This codes for CASSVEPLHF.

This clonotype was recorded many times. The chain is built from TRBV2 and TRBJ1-4; D not resolved. The CDR3 is made up of 15 amino acids. Per germline, CDR1 SNHLY and CDR2 FYNNEI. V lost 5 bases and J 10 bases, leaving 20 bases between the germline ends. The DNA for the CDR3 is TGTGCCAGCAGTTTGAAACTAATTGGCGGCGGAAAACTGTTTTTT. Residues: CASSLKLIGGGKLFF.

This clonotype was recorded many times. The chain joins TRBV27 to TRBJ1-5, with D hard to call. The germline V gene has CDR1 MNHEY and CDR2 SMNVEV (reference sequence). V was shortened by 2 bases and J by 5 bases, with 10 bases between the two germline ends. This CDR3 is 14 amino acids long. The CDR3: CASSLAYGHQPQHF. DNA for the CDR3: TGTGCCAGCAGTTTAGCGTATGGACATCAGCCCCAGCATTTT.

This clonotype was detected many times. V usage is TRBV11-2 and J usage is TRBJ2-7; D not resolved. This CDR3 comprises 14 residues. V lost 2 bases and J 3 bases, leaving 11 bases between the germline ends. Germline values: CDR1 SGHAT, CDR2 FQNNGV. CDR3 protein: CASSLSTRIYEQYF. The CDR3 bases are TGTGCCAGCAGCTTAAGTACCCGGATCTACGAGCAGTACTTC.

The chain joins TRBV2 to TRBJ2-7; perhaps D is TRBD1 or TRBD2 (5 bases each). The CDR3 loop spans 13 amino acids. Germline-derived CDR1 and CDR2 are SNHLY and FYNNEI. Trimming took 5 bases from V and 12 from J, leaving 20 bases between them. This chain's CDR3 is CASSSDGGGVGYF. CDR3 in DNA: TGTGCCAGCAGTTCGGACGGTGGGGGAGTGGGGTACTTC. Full variable domain (outside the CDR3, taken from reference TRBV2 and TRBJ2-7): EPEVTQTPSHQVTQMGQEVILRCVPISNHLYFYWYRQILGQKVEFLVSFYNNEISEKSEIFDDQFSVERPDGSNFTLKIRSTKLEDSAMYFCASSSDGGGVGYFGPGTRLTVT.